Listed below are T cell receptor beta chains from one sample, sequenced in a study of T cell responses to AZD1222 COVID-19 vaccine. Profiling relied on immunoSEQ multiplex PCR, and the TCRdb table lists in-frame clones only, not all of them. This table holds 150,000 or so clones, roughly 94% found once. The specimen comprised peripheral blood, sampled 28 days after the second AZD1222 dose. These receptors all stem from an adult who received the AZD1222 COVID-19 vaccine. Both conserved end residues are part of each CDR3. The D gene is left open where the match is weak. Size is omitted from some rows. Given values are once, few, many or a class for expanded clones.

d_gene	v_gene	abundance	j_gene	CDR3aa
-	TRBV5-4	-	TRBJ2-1	CASSLAGDSYNEQFF
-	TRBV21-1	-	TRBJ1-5	CASSKPENQPQHF
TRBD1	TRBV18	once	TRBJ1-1	CASSPTAGTGGTEAFF
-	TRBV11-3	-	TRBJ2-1	CASSLNQYNEQFF
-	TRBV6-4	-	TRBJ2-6	CASSDSGAGANVLTF
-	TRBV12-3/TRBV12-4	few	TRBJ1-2	CASSQSGYGYTF
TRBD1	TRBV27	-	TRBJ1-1	CASSPMTGVNTEAFF
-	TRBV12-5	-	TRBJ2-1	CASGLVMGRRNEQFF
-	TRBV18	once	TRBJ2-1	CASSPVLRGAPSYNEQFF
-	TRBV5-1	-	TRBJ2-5	CASSLGISDTRYETQYF
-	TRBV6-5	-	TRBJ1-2	CASSRTWTAKGYTF